Each of the 25 T cell receptor beta chains below was sequenced from the same sample in a study of T cell clonotyping in hematopoietic cell transplantation. This table comes from immunoSEQ multiplex PCR, and its TCRdb copy is limited to in-frame clones, with some not included. Of more than 40,000 clones listed, roughly 96% were seen once; the top ten hold 0.75% to 1%. The sample was peripheral blood mononuclear cells. These receptors were collected from a man aged 25-40 years in good health. Some clones in this sample may be carry-over from other donors' samples.

The V call is TRBV6-5, the J call TRBJ2-3; 8 bases agree with TRBD1. Losses at the gene ends were 6 bases for V and 0 bases for J; bases not matched to a gene: 2. The CDR3 contains 14 residues. Germline V CDR1 and CDR2: MNHEY, SVGAGI. DNA of the CDR3: TGTGCCAGCAGGCAGGGGGCTAGCACAGATACGCAGTATTTT. Translation: CASRQGASTDTQYF.

The gene calls are TRBV6-4 and TRBJ2-7; D remains ambiguous. The CDR3 totals 14 residues. CDR1 is MRHNA, CDR2 SNTAGT, per germline. V shed 7 bases and J shed 0 bases, with 13 bases lying between them. As DNA, the CDR3 is TGTGCCAGCAATGTCCGACCTAACTCCTACGAGCAGTACTTC. This encodes CASNVRPNSYEQYF.

The rearrangement joins TRBV7-2 to TRBJ1-5, with 11 positions matching TRBD1. V was pared by 4 bases and J by 7 bases, with 9 bases of the junction left unmatched. This CDR3 has 16 amino acids. The V gene's germline CDR1 is SGHTA and CDR2 FQGNSA. CDR3 bases: TGTGCCAGCAGCTCACCCGGACAGGGGGCATTCCAGCCCCAGCATTTT. It encodes CASSSPGQGAFQPQHF.

This chain joins TRBV6-5 and TRBJ2-7; 10 bases are a match to TRBD1. Trimming removed 2 bases from V and 7 bases from J; junction bases left unmatched: 8. Germline values: CDR1 MNHEY, CDR2 SVGAGI. The CDR3 covers 15 residues. The CDR3: CASSYGGTGAWEQYF. In DNA, the CDR3 is TGTGCCAGCAGTTACGGAGGGACAGGGGCTTGGGAGCAGTACTTC.

This clone showed up just once. The chain uses TRBV5-8 and TRBJ2-7, with D tentatively TRBD1 or TRBD2 (5 bases each). Trimming stripped 4 bases from V and 2 bases from J, with 10 bases between. The length of the CDR3 is 13 residues. Germline assignment: CDR1 SGHTS and CDR2 YDEGEE. The CDR3 nucleotides are TGTGCCAGCAGCCCGGGACGGACCTACGAGCAGTACTTC. This encodes CASSPGRTYEQYF.

This rearrangement joins TRBV2 to TRBJ1-2; the D gene is possibly TRBD1 (5 bases). The ends were cut back, 8 bases at V and 2 bases at J, with 24 bases in the middle. Germline-derived CDR1 and CDR2 are SNHLY and FYNNEI. This CDR3 has 17 amino acids. This CDR3 reads CASLRSTVLRGNYGYTF. Written as DNA, the CDR3 is TGTGCCAGCTTACGAAGCACTGTATTAAGGGGAAACTATGGCTACACCTTC.

The CDR3 loop reads CASSLSQGYEQYF. CDR3 coding DNA: TGTGCCAGCAGCCTATCACAGGGATACGAGCAGTACTTC. The chain couples TRBV16 to TRBJ2-7; perhaps TRBD1 as D (6 bases). V dropped 4 bases and J dropped 4 bases, with 11 bases sitting between them. This CDR3 has 13 amino acids. Germline assignment: CDR1 KGHSY and CDR2 FQNENV.

The chain links TRBV5-1 to TRBJ1-2, with D perhaps matching TRBD1 (6 bases). This CDR3 is 15 amino acids long. Deletions cut 4 bases from V and 1 base from J, with 14 bases between. Germline CDR1 and CDR2: SGHRS and YFSETQ. CDR3 protein: CASSVRGAGNYGYTF. CDR3 DNA sequence: TGCGCCAGCAGCGTCAGGGGCGCAGGTAACTATGGCTACACCTTC.

The rearrangement uses TRBV7-9 and TRBJ2-7, with TRBD2 matching over 12 bases. The J segment lost 4 bases and the V segment lost 8 bases, leaving 6 bases of the junction unmatched. Germline V gene sequence: CDR1 SEHNR, CDR2 FQNEAQ (reference sequence). This CDR3 is 14 amino acids long. The CDR3 DNA sequence: TGTGCCAGCGCTAGCGGGGGGGCAGGTTACGAGCAGTACTTC. Protein: CASASGGAGYEQYF.

J is TRBJ2-2 and V is TRBV29-1, with a possible D match to TRBD2 (6 bases). Germline loops: CDR1 SQVTM, CDR2 ANQGSEA. With 7 bases removed from V and 5 bases from J, the gap between germline ends came to 17 bases. This CDR3 region has 14 residues. This CDR3 reads CSAPDGAGTGELFF. The CDR3 DNA follows: TGCAGCGCGCCCGATGGGGCGGGAACCGGGGAGCTGTTTTTT.

V usage is TRBV7-2 and J usage is TRBJ1-5; no definite D call. Germline assignment: CDR1 SGHTA and CDR2 FQGNSA. Trimming left V 8 bases short and J 2 bases short, with 10 bases between. This CDR3 has 13 amino acids. CDR3 region: CASGLRGNQPQHF. CDR3 DNA: TGTGCCAGCGGACTAAGGGGCAATCAGCCCCAGCATTTT.

This clone was detected once. CDR3 residues: CASSVIFGQTTYEQYF. The DNA of the CDR3 is TGTGCCAGCAGCGTCATATTCGGACAGACCACCTACGAGCAGTACTTC. The J gene is TRBJ2-7, the V gene TRBV4-2; a weak D match, TRBD1 (6 bases). From germline, CDR1 is LGHNA and CDR2 YNFKEQ. V was shortened by 5 bases and J by 2 bases, with 19 bases between the two germline ends. The CDR3 totals 16 residues.

CDR3 amino acids: CAWSGRQGAYTEAFF. The CDR3 bases are TGTGCCTGGAGTGGCCGACAGGGGGCGTACACTGAAGCTTTCTTT. The chain recombines TRBV30 with TRBJ1-1; 10 nucleotides match TRBD1. Germline CDR1 and CDR2: GTSNPN and SVGIG (reference sequence). The CDR3 contains 15 residues. Losses at the gene ends were 1 base for V and 3 bases for J; bases not matched to a gene: 5.

V usage is TRBV19 and J usage is TRBJ2-1; D is uncertain. This CDR3 has 15 amino acids. Germline CDR1 reads LNHDA; CDR2 reads SQIVND (reference sequence). The V end was cut by 2 bases, the J end by 6 bases, with 14 bases between. The CDR3 here is CASSISPRTSNEQFF. In DNA, the CDR3 is TGTGCCAGTAGTATATCCCCTAGAACCAGCAATGAGCAGTTCTTC.

The chain couples TRBV2 to TRBJ2-1, with 7 bases matching TRBD1. The V gene end was trimmed by 6 bases and the J gene end by 3 bases; junction bases not matched to a gene: 8. CDR1 is SNHLY, CDR2 FYNNEI, per germline. There are 15 residues in the CDR3. The CDR3 region is CASRDRSGYYNEQFF. The CDR3 nucleotides are TGTGCCAGCAGGGACAGGTCTGGCTACTACAATGAGCAGTTCTTC.

The rearrangement uses TRBV6-5 and TRBJ2-1; D not resolved. The CDR3 length is 14 residues. Per the germline V gene, CDR1 is MNHEY and CDR2 is SVGAGI. V was pared by 0 bases and J by 3 bases, with 6 bases between. The DNA of the CDR3 is TGTGCCAGCAGTTACTCAGCGAGCTACAATGAGCAGTTCTTC. It is translated as CASSYSASYNEQFF.

The chain links TRBV11-3 to TRBJ1-1, with D hard to call. Trimming cost V 4 bases and J 10 bases, with 13 bases left between them. Germline V gene data show CDR1 as SGHNT and CDR2 as YENEEA. CDR3 size: 12 residues. The CDR3 loop reads CASSSVGGRAFF. The CDR3 nucleotides read TGTGCCAGCAGCTCCGTCGGTGGTAGAGCTTTCTTT. Full variable domain (outside the CDR3, taken from reference TRBV11-3 and TRBJ1-1): EAGVVQSPRYKIIEKKQPVAFWCNPISGHNTLYWYLQNLGQGPELLIRYENEEAVDDSQLPKDRFSAERLKGVDSTLKIQPAELGDSAVYLCASSSVGGRAFFGQGTRLTVV.

The V call is TRBV19, the J call TRBJ1-6, with D possibly matching TRBD1 (5 bases). Germline V gene sequence: CDR1 LNHDA, CDR2 SQIVND (reference sequence). This CDR3 comprises 16 residues. V lost 8 bases, J lost 9 bases, and 23 bases lay in between. The CDR3 loop is CASAGDARGGISPLHF. For the CDR3, the DNA is TGTGCCAGTGCCGGGGACGCCCGGGGGGGGATTTCACCCCTCCACTTT.

The J gene is TRBJ1-3, the V gene TRBV23-1, with 7 nucleotides matching TRBD1. TRBV23-1 is given ORF status, its function remaining uncertain. V gave up 3 bases and J gave up 2 bases; unmatched junction bases: 4. The CDR3 covers 15 residues. The DNA of the CDR3 is TGCGCCAGCAGTCATCCCGACAGGGCTGGAAACACCATATATTTT. It encodes CASSHPDRAGNTIYF.

The gene calls are TRBV6-1 and TRBJ2-4; D ambiguous. The V and J ends lost 10 bases and 0 bases respectively, with 13 bases between them. This CDR3 contains 14 residues. Germline V gene data show CDR1 as MNHNS and CDR2 as SASEGT. CDR3 region: CAIGRELAKNIQYF. CDR3 DNA: TGTGCCATAGGACGCGAACTAGCCAAAAACATTCAGTACTTC.

This rearrangement joins TRBV30 to TRBJ1-2; tentative D call: TRBD1 (5 bases). The CDR3 contains 14 residues. V gave up 0 bases and J gave up 4 bases, with 12 bases separating them. Germline-derived CDR1 and CDR2 are GTSNPN and SVGIG (reference sequence). The CDR3 DNA is TGTGCCTGGAGTGTGCGGGGGGAGGCCTATGGCTACACCTTC. Encoded protein: CAWSVRGEAYGYTF.

V gene TRBV19 combines with J gene TRBJ1-1; D is unresolved. CDR3 size: 11 residues. Germline V gene data show CDR1 as LNHDA and CDR2 as SQIVND (reference sequence). V was shortened by 2 bases and J by 6 bases, with 4 bases between the two germline ends. The CDR3 sequence is CASSIFAEAFF. The CDR3 nucleotides are TGTGCCAGTAGTATATTTGCTGAAGCTTTCTTT.

The chain has TRBV14 and TRBJ1-2; tentative D call: TRBD1 (5 bases). Germline values: CDR1 SGHDN, CDR2 FVKESK. V lost 4 bases to trimming and J lost 8 bases, with 17 bases between them. The CDR3 extends over 14 amino acids. CDR3 protein: CASSPLPGVDGYTF. The CDR3 nucleotides are TGTGCCAGCAGCCCATTACCGGGGGTAGACGGCTACACCTTC.

The genes are TRBV4-1 and TRBJ1-2, with D hard to call. This CDR3 contains 13 residues. Germline V CDR1 and CDR2: MGHRA, YSYEKL. Trimming stripped 1 base from V and 7 bases from J, with 10 bases between. Here the CDR3 DNA reads TGCGCCAGCAGCCAAGTGGGGTCGGGTGGCTACACCTTC. Translating it yields CASSQVGSGGYTF.

The chain is built from TRBV20-1 and TRBJ1-2, with D unclear. CDR3 length equals 11 residues. Germline V lookup: CDR1 DFQATT, CDR2 SNEGSKA (reference sequence). Between the trimmed V and J ends, which lost 7 bases and 4 bases, there was a span of 10 bases. This CDR3 is CSVPFPYGYTF. In nucleotides, the CDR3 is TGCAGTGTGCCTTTTCCCTATGGCTACACCTTC.